This TCR beta chain emerged from a study of T cell changes during pregnancy in multiple sclerosis. Sequencing used immunoSEQ multiplex PCR; TCRdb keeps in-frame clones, though not all of them. The sample yields some 120,000 clones, approximately 90% seen once. This clone has only one observation. V lost 1 base and J lost 6, with 16 bases in between. This CDR3 has 16 amino acids. CDR1 is MGHDK, CDR2 SYGVNS, per germline. V gene TRBV25-1 combines with J gene TRBJ2-1; D perhaps matches TRBD2 (6 bases). Sample: peripheral blood, taken in the third trimester of pregnancy. The origin of this receptor is a female donor with multiple sclerosis, enrolled in a pregnancy study. In DNA, the CDR3 is TGTGCCAGCAGTGAATTAACCGGGAGCGAAAGCAATGAGCAGTTCTTC. It specifies CASSELTGSESNEQFF.